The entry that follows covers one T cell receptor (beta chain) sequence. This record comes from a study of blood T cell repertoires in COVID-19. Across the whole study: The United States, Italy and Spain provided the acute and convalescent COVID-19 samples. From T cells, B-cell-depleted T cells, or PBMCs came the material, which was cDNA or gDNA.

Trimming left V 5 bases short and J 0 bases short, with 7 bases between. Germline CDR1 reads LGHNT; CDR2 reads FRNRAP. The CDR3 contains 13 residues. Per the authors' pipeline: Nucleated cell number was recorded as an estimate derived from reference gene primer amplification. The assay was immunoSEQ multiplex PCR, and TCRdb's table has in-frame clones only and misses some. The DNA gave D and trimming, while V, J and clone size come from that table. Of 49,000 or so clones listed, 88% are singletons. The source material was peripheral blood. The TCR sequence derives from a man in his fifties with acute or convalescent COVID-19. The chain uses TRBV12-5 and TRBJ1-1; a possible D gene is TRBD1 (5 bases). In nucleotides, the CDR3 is TGTGCTAGTGGTCGACAGCTGAACACTGAAGCTTTCTTT. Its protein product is CASGRQLNTEAFF.